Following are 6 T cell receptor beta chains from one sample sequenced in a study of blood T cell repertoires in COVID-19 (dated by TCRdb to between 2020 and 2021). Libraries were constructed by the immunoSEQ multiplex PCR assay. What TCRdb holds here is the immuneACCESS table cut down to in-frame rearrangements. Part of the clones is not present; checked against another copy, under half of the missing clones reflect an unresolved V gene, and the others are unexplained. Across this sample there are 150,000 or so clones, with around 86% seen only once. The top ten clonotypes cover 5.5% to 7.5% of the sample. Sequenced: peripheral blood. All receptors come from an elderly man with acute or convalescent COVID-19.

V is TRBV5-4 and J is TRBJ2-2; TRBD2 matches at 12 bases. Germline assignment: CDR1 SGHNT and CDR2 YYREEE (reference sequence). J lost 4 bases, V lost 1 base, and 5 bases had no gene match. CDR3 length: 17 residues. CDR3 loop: CASSLPSGRALTGELFF. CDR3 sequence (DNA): TGTGCCAGCAGCTTGCCTAGCGGGAGGGCCCTCACCGGGGAGCTGTTTTTT.

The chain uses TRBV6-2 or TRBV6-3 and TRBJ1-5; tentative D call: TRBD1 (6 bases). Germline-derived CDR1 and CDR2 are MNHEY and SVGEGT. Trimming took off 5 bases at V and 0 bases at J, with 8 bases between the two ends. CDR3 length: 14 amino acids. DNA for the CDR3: TGTGCCAGCAGTGACAGGATTAGCAATCAGCCCCAGCATTTT. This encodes CASSDRISNQPQHF.

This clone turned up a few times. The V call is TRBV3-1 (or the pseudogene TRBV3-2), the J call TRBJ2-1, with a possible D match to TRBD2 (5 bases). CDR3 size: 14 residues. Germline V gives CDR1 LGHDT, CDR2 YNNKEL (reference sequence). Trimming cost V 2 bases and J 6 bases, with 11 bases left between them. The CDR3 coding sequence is TGTGCCAGCAGCCAATCGCAACTAGTCAATGAGCAGTTCTTC. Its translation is CASSQSQLVNEQFF.

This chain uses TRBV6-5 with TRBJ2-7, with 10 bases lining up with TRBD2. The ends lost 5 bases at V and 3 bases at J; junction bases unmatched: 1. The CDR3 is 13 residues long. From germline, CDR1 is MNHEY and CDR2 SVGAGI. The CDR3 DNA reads TGTGCCAGCAGTACTAGCGGGAACTACGAGCAGTACTTC. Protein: CASSTSGNYEQYF.

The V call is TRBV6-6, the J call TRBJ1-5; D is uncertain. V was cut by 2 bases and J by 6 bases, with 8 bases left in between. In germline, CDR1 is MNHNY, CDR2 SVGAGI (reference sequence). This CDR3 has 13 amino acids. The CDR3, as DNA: TGTGCCAGCAGTTACCAGTTTGGTCAGCCCCAGCATTTT. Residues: CASSYQFGQPQHF.

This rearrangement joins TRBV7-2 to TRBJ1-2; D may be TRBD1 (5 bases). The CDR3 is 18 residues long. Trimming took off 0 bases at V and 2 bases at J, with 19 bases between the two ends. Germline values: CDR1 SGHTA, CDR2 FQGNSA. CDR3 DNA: TGTGCCAGCAGCTTAGCGCGGTCTAGGACAAGGGTCAACTATGGCTACACCTTC. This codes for CASSLARSRTRVNYGYTF.